The 3 T cell receptor beta chains given below trace back to one sample, sequenced in a study of T-cell memory formation after mild COVID-19. Each CDR3 protein is one row after TCRdb ran MiXCR on the 5' RACE reads. The top ten clones hold approximately 13% of a sample with under 400,000 distinct CDR3 sequences, 25% to 30% of them seen once. Sample: PBMCs or a T cell subset sorted from them (not recorded which). The receptors here all came from an adult woman who had mild COVID-19 (a few samples of this study predate the infection). Cell type and time point are not known.

In its sample, this clonotype was seen once. The V gene is TRBV4-2, the J gene TRBJ2-7, with 10 positions matching TRBD2. The length of the CDR3 is 17 residues. Germline lookup yields CDR1 LGHNA and CDR2 YNFKEQ. Trimming removed 3 bases from V and 0 bases from J; junction bases left unmatched: 8. CDR3 in DNA: TGTGCCAGCAGCCAGGGATCTAGCGGGGGACCCTCCTACGAGCAGTACTTC. Translating gives CASSQGSSGGPSYEQYF.

In nucleotides, the CDR3 is TGTGCCAGCAGCTCCTATCCAGATACGCAGTATTTT. Its protein is CASSSYPDTQYF. V is TRBV7-2 and J is TRBJ2-3; D gene unclear. Germline loops: CDR1 SGHTA, CDR2 FQGNSA. This CDR3 spans 12 amino acids. V lost 4 bases and J 4 bases, leaving 6 bases between the germline ends. Full variable domain (rest looked up from reference TRBV7-2 and TRBJ2-3): GAGVSQSPSNKVTEKGKDVELRCDPISGHTALYWYRQSLGQGLEFLIYFQGNSAPDKSGLPSDRFSAERTGGSVSTLTIQRTQQEDSAVYLCASSSYPDTQYFGPGTRLTVL.

This clonotype has more than one count but fewer than ten. The rearrangement joins TRBV20-1 to TRBJ2-5; 7 bases are a match to TRBD2. The CDR3 covers 15 residues. Germline V CDR1 and CDR2: DFQATT, SNEGSKA (reference sequence). V shed 6 bases and J 5 bases; nucleotides not matched to a gene: 15. CDR3 DNA sequence: TGCAGTGCGGGAGGGGACTTACTTGGTGGGGAGACCCAGTACTTC. Amino acid sequence: CSAGGDLLGGETQYF.